The 13 T cell receptor beta chains given below trace back to one sample, sequenced in a study of OX40 agonist ivuxolimab in advanced cancers. This table comes from immunoSEQ multiplex PCR, and its TCRdb copy is limited to in-frame clones, with some not included. The data contain some 100,000 clones, approximately 91% of them singletons. The source material was CD4+ or CD8+ T cells sorted from blood, sampled in a trial of the OX40 agonist ivuxolimab. All receptors come from an adult with an advanced solid tumor such as melanoma, head and neck, liver or kidney cancer.

The chain couples TRBV5-1 to TRBJ2-5; 13 nucleotides match TRBD2. The CDR3 runs 15 residues. The germline V gene encodes CDR1 SGHRS and CDR2 YFSETQ. V gave up 2 bases and J gave up 3 bases; unmatched junction bases: 1. The DNA of the CDR3 is TGCGCCAGCAGCTTTACTAGCGGGAGGGAAGAGACCCAGTACTTC. It translates to CASSFTSGREETQYF.

This rearrangement joins TRBV30 to TRBJ2-2; 7 bases agree with TRBD1. Germline V gene sequence: CDR1 GTSNPN, CDR2 SVGIG (reference sequence). The ends lost 3 bases at V and 7 bases at J; junction bases unmatched: 8. This CDR3 is 14 amino acids long. CDR3 sequence reads: CAWREQGLSGELFF. The CDR3 DNA sequence: TGTGCCTGGAGAGAACAGGGGTTGAGCGGGGAGCTGTTTTTT.

The V and J genes are TRBV13 and TRBJ2-3, with D tentatively TRBD1 or TRBD2 (7 bases each). From germline, CDR1 is PRHDT and CDR2 FYEKMQ (reference sequence). The CDR3 spans 16 residues. V was cut by 5 bases and J by 1 base, with 16 bases left in between. In DNA form, the CDR3 reads TGTGCCAGCAGCCAGGGGGGGGGCGTTGGCACAGATACGCAGTATTTT. It specifies CASSQGGGVGTDTQYF.

CDR3 bases: TGTGCCAGCAGCTTATCGGCGTACGAGCAGTACTTC. As protein: CASSLSAYEQYF. V gene TRBV11-2 combines with J gene TRBJ2-7; D ambiguous. This CDR3 comprises 12 residues. Germline V gives CDR1 SGHAT, CDR2 FQNNGV. V was clipped by 2 bases and J by 4 bases, with 6 bases between them.

This clone was seen a single time. The chain employs TRBV6-1 and TRBJ1-5; the D is unclear. Trimming removed 5 bases at V and 7 bases at J, with 12 bases between. The CDR3 contains 13 residues. Germline V gives CDR1 MNHNS, CDR2 SASEGT. This CDR3 is CASSRGPEQPQHF. The CDR3 DNA reads TGTGCCAGCAGTCGCGGTCCCGAGCAGCCCCAGCATTTT.

About this clone itself: This sample includes further DNA sequences coding for the same CDR3. This chain links TRBV5-4 with TRBJ2-7; D is unresolved. CDR1 SGHNT and CDR2 YYREEE come from the germline V gene (reference sequence). The CDR3 contains 13 residues. Trimming shortened V by 3 bases and J by 0 bases, and 7 bases separated the two germline ends. CDR3 nucleotides: TGTGCCAGCAGCTCTCCGAGCTCCTACGAGCAGTACTTC. It is translated as CASSSPSSYEQYF. Variable domain in full (rest from reference TRBV5-4 and TRBJ2-7): ETGVTQSPTHLIKTRGQQVTLRCSSQSGHNTVSWYQQALGQGPQFIFQYYREEENGRGNFPPRFSGLQFPNYSSELNVNALELDDSALYLCASSSPSSYEQYFGPGTRLTVT.

The chain uses TRBV19 and TRBJ1-4, with TRBD1 matching over 9 bases. The CDR3 loop spans 14 amino acids. V trimming: 6 bases; J trimming: 8 bases; junction bases outside the gene matches: 7. Germline CDR1 is LNHDA and CDR2 is SQIVND (reference sequence). CDR3 protein: CASSTGQGIEKLFF. Here the CDR3 DNA reads TGTGCCAGTAGCACGGGACAGGGAATAGAAAAACTGTTTTTT.

The CDR3 nucleotides are TGTGCCAGCAGCGGGGGGATTGGTTCTGGAAACACCATATATTTT. This gives the protein CASSGGIGSGNTIYF. The chain recombines TRBV5-4 with TRBJ1-3, with a tentative D call TRBD1 (5 bases). The CDR3 has 15 amino acids. Germline CDR1 and CDR2: SGHNT and YYREEE (reference sequence). The V and J ends lost 4 bases and 1 base respectively, with 12 bases between them.

The chain combines TRBV20-1 with TRBJ1-1; no definite D call. Germline loops: CDR1 DFQATT, CDR2 SNEGSKA (reference sequence). The CDR3 sequence is 10 residues long. The CDR3, as DNA: TGCAGGCCCTGGGACACTGAAGCTTTCTTT. This gives the protein CRPWDTEAFF.

This chain links TRBV6-6 with TRBJ2-4, with a possible D match to TRBD1 (5 bases). Germline CDR1 MNHNY, CDR2 SVGAGI (reference sequence). CDR3 length: 16 amino acids. Between the trimmed V and J ends, which lost 2 bases and 1 base, there was a span of 12 bases. The CDR3 DNA is TGTGCCAGCAGTTACCCCCAAGCAGGGGCCAAAAACATTCAGTACTTC. Translation gives CASSYPQAGAKNIQYF.

The gene calls are TRBV19 and TRBJ1-5; D not resolved. From germline, CDR1 is LNHDA and CDR2 SQIVND (reference sequence). V shed 1 base and J shed 3 bases, with 7 bases lying between them. The CDR3 has 14 amino acids. The CDR3, as DNA: TGTGCCAGTAGTATAGTAGAGCTCAATCAGCCCCAGCATTTT. This encodes CASSIVELNQPQHF.

The V and J genes are TRBV30 and TRBJ2-5; D is ambiguous. Germline CDR1 and CDR2: GTSNPN and SVGIG (reference sequence). V shed 5 bases and J shed 0 bases, with 7 bases lying between them. This CDR3 is built from 12 residues. The CDR3 nucleotides are TGTGCCTGGGAGAATAACCAAGAGACCCAGTACTTC. Protein: CAWENNQETQYF.

The V and J genes are TRBV5-1 and TRBJ2-5; 12 nucleotides line up with TRBD1. CDR3 length: 16 amino acids. Trimming took 4 bases from V and 4 from J; bases not matched to a gene: 8. Germline V lookup: CDR1 SGHRS, CDR2 YFSETQ. The CDR3 is CASSTQGQGAGETQYF. The CDR3 DNA is TGCGCCAGCAGCACGCAGGGACAGGGGGCAGGAGAGACCCAGTACTTC.